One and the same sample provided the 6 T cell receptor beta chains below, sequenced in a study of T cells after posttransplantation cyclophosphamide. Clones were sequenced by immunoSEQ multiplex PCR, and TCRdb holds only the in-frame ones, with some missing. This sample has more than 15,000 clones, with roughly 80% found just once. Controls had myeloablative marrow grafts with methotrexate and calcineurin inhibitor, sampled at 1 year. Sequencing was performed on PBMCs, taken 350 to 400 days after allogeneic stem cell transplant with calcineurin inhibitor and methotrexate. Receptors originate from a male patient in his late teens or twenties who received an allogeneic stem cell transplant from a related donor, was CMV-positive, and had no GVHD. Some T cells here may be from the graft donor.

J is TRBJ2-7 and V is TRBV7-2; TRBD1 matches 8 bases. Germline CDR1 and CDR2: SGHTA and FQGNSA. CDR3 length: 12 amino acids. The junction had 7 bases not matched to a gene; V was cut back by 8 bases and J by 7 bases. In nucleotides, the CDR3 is TGTGCCAGCCAACAGGGGGGTAGAGAGCAGTACTTC. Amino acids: CASQQGGREQYF.

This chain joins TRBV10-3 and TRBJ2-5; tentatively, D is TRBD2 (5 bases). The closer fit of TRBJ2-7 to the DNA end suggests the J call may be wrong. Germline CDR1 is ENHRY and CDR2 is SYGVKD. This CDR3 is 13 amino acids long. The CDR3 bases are TGTGCCATCAATTCCGGGAACGCCTACGAGCAGTACTTC. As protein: CAINSGNAYEQYF.

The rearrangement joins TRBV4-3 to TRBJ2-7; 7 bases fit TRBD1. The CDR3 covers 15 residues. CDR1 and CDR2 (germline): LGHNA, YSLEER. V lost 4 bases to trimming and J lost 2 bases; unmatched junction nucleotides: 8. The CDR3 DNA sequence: TGCGCCAGCAGCCTTTTAACAGGGGAACCCTACGAGCAGTACTTC. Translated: CASSLLTGEPYEQYF.

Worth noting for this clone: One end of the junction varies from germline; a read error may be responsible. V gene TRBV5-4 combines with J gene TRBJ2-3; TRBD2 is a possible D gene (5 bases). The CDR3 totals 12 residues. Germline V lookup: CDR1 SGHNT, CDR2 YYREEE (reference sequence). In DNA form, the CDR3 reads TGTGCCGGCAGCTTGGTTGGAGGTACGCAGTATTTT. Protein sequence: CAGSLVGGTQYF. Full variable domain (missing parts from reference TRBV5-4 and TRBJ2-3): ETGVTQSPTHLIKTRGQQVTLRCSSQSGHNTVSWYQQALGQGPQFIFQYYREEENGRGNFPPRFSGLQFPNYSSELNVNALELDDSALYLCAGSLVGGTQYFGPGTRLTVL.

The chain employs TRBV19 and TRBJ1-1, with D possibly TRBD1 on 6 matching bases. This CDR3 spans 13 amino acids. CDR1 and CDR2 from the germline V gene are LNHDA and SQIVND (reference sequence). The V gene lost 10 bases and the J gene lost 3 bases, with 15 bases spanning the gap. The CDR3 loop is CATTSGVYTEAFF. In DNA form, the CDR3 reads TGTGCCACTACCTCAGGGGTATACACTGAAGCTTTCTTT.

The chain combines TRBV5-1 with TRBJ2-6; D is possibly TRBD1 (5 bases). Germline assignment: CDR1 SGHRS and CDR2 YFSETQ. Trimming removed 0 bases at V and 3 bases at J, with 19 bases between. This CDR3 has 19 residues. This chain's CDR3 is CASSLVGQGTGSGANVLTF. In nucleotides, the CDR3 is TGCGCCAGCAGCTTGGTAGGGCAGGGCACGGGTAGTGGGGCCAACGTCCTGACTTTC.